This is a list of T cell receptor beta chains from one sample in a study of shared clonotypes between healthy human individuals. Here immunoSEQ multiplex PCR was the method, and the copy in TCRdb shows in-frame clones only, minus some. This sample yields 2.3 million or so clones, of which 85% to 95% are seen a single time; about 0.37% belongs to the top ten. Sequencing was done on a sample of naive CD4+ T cells from PBMCs. The origin of the receptors is a young man in good health. Some clones in this sample may be carry-over from other donors' samples. Each CDR3 is given with its conserved first and last residue. Each record gives: D gene, J gene, clone size, V gene, CDR3 DNA, CDR3 protein. A D gene is named only where the DNA matches it firmly. For some rows the clone size is stated as once, few or many, or as a class when expanded; others skip it.

d_gene: .
j_gene: TRBJ1-3
abundance: few
v_gene: TRBV19
CDR3nt: TGTGCCAGTAGTATTGCGGGCTCTGGAAACACCATATATTTT
CDR3aa: CASSIAGSGNTIYF

d_gene: TRBD1
j_gene: TRBJ1-2
abundance: once
v_gene: TRBV6-6
CDR3nt: TGTGCCAGCAGCCCGACCCCGGGACAGGGTTTTGGCTACACCTTC
CDR3aa: CASSPTPGQGFGYTF

d_gene: .
j_gene: TRBJ2-5
abundance: .
v_gene: TRBV6-1
CDR3nt: TGTGCCAGCACTAACAGGGACCCCAAGACCCAGTACTTC
CDR3aa: CASTNRDPKTQYF

d_gene: .
j_gene: TRBJ2-6
abundance: once
v_gene: TRBV5-1
CDR3nt: TGCGCCAGCAGCTTGAGTGATGGGGGAAGTAGCTCTGGGGCCAACGTCCTGACTTTC
CDR3aa: CASSLSDGGSSSGANVLTF

d_gene: TRBD1
j_gene: TRBJ2-7
abundance: once
v_gene: TRBV2
CDR3nt: TGTGCCAGCAGTTACGGACAGGGCCTTTACGAGCAGTACTTC
CDR3aa: CASSYGQGLYEQYF

d_gene: TRBD2
j_gene: TRBJ2-1
abundance: .
v_gene: TRBV25-1
CDR3nt: TGTGCCAGCAGGCTAGCGGGAGGATACAATGAGCAGTTCTTC
CDR3aa: CASRLAGGYNEQFF

d_gene: .
j_gene: TRBJ1-3
abundance: .
v_gene: TRBV28
CDR3nt: TGTGCCAGCAGTTTTAAAATCCCGGACAACTCTGGAAACACCATATATTTT
CDR3aa: CASSFKIPDNSGNTIYF

d_gene: TRBD2
j_gene: TRBJ2-1
abundance: once
v_gene: TRBV29-1
CDR3nt: TGCAGCGTTGGATCTCGTGGGAGGGCCCCTTGGGAGCAGTTCTTC
CDR3aa: CSVGSRGRAPWEQFF

d_gene: TRBD2
j_gene: TRBJ2-5
abundance: .
v_gene: TRBV6-5
CDR3nt: TGTGCCAGCAGTAGTATAGCGGGATTTGAGACCCAGTACTTC
CDR3aa: CASSSIAGFETQYF

d_gene: .
j_gene: TRBJ1-1
abundance: .
v_gene: TRBV11-2
CDR3nt: TGTGCCAGCAACCTAAGGAGGGGGGTTGACACTGAAGCTTTCTTT
CDR3aa: CASNLRRGVDTEAFF

d_gene: TRBD2
j_gene: TRBJ2-1
abundance: .
v_gene: TRBV4-3
CDR3nt: TGCGCCAGCAGCCAAGATGGCCCAGGACTAGCGTTCCTGGGCTCCTACAATGAGCAGTTCTTC
CDR3aa: CASSQDGPGLAFLGSYNEQFF

d_gene: .
j_gene: TRBJ1-1
abundance: .
v_gene: TRBV7-2
CDR3nt: TGTGCCAGCAGCTTAGAGAGCGTAGGTGAAGCTTTCTTT
CDR3aa: CASSLESVGEAFF

d_gene: .
j_gene: TRBJ2-5
abundance: .
v_gene: TRBV7-2
CDR3nt: TGTGCCAGCAGAAGGGGACGGCAAGAGACCCAGTACTTC
CDR3aa: CASRRGRQETQYF

d_gene: TRBD2
j_gene: TRBJ2-1
abundance: .
v_gene: TRBV27
CDR3nt: TGTGCCAGCAGTCCCCAGCGGGAGTACAATGAGCAGTTCTTC
CDR3aa: CASSPQREYNEQFF

d_gene: .
j_gene: TRBJ2-1
abundance: .
v_gene: TRBV6-5
CDR3nt: TGTGCCAGCAGTCCTGGGACCACCAATGAGCAGTTCTTC
CDR3aa: CASSPGTTNEQFF

d_gene: TRBD2
j_gene: TRBJ2-5
abundance: .
v_gene: TRBV4-1
CDR3nt: TGCGCCAGCAGAACCACTAGCGGGAGCTTTGGGGGCCAGTACTTC
CDR3aa: CASRTTSGSFGGQYF

d_gene: TRBD1
j_gene: TRBJ1-3
abundance: .
v_gene: TRBV7-3
CDR3nt: TGTGCCAGCAGTCCGGGGCAGGGGGCTGGAAACACCATATATTTT
CDR3aa: CASSPGQGAGNTIYF

d_gene: .
j_gene: TRBJ2-7
abundance: .
v_gene: TRBV29-1
CDR3nt: TGCAGCGTTGGACGAGGCTTAACCTACGAGCAGTACTTC
CDR3aa: CSVGRGLTYEQYF

d_gene: .
j_gene: TRBJ2-1
abundance: once
v_gene: TRBV7-3
CDR3nt: TGTGCCAGCAGCTACGGACCCGAAATAGAGCAGTTCTTC
CDR3aa: CASSYGPEIEQFF

d_gene: TRBD2
j_gene: TRBJ2-7
abundance: .
v_gene: TRBV10-3
CDR3nt: TGTGCCATGGGGACTAGCGGTAGCGAGTCCGAGCAGTACTTC
CDR3aa: CAMGTSGSESEQYF

d_gene: TRBD1
j_gene: TRBJ2-5
abundance: once
v_gene: TRBV28
CDR3nt: TGTGCCAGCAGTAGCCGGACAGGGGCAGGAGAGACCCAGTACTTC
CDR3aa: CASSSRTGAGETQYF

d_gene: .
j_gene: TRBJ1-2
abundance: .
v_gene: TRBV7-9
CDR3nt: TGTGCCAGCAGCCCTAACGCGGGGGACTATGGCTACACCTTC
CDR3aa: CASSPNAGDYGYTF

d_gene: TRBD2
j_gene: TRBJ2-1
abundance: .
v_gene: TRBV6-4
CDR3nt: TGTGCCAGCAGTGAATACACTCTTCCTAGCGGGTCCAGCTCCTACAATGAGCAGTTCTTC
CDR3aa: CASSEYTLPSGSSSYNEQFF

d_gene: TRBD2
j_gene: TRBJ2-5
abundance: .
v_gene: TRBV5-1
CDR3nt: TGCGCCAGCAGCTTGATGCCTAGCGGGAACCAAGAGACCCAGTACTTC
CDR3aa: CASSLMPSGNQETQYF

d_gene: .
j_gene: TRBJ2-3
abundance: once
v_gene: TRBV5-6
CDR3nt: TGTGCCAGCAGCTTTAACCCACAGGGTTGGTACACAGATACGCAGTATTTT
CDR3aa: CASSFNPQGWYTDTQYF

d_gene: .
j_gene: TRBJ2-3
abundance: .
v_gene: TRBV5-1
CDR3nt: TGCGCCAGCATGGGTAGCTCTCCTCCCACAGATACGCAGTATTTT
CDR3aa: CASMGSSPPTDTQYF

d_gene: .
j_gene: TRBJ2-7
abundance: .
v_gene: TRBV6-5
CDR3nt: TGTGCCAGCAGTTACTCGACGATTTACTCCTACGAGCAGTACTTC
CDR3aa: CASSYSTIYSYEQYF

d_gene: TRBD1
j_gene: TRBJ1-5
abundance: once
v_gene: TRBV5-1
CDR3nt: TGCGCCAGCAGCTTGTCAGGGGGCTTCAATCAGCCCCAGCATTTT
CDR3aa: CASSLSGGFNQPQHF

d_gene: TRBD2
j_gene: TRBJ2-2
abundance: once
v_gene: TRBV11-3
CDR3nt: TGTGCCAGCAGCCCAAGGGGCCTAGCGGGAGGGCACGGGGAGCTGTTTTTT
CDR3aa: CASSPRGLAGGHGELFF

d_gene: .
j_gene: TRBJ2-3
abundance: once
v_gene: TRBV7-2
CDR3nt: TGTGCCAGCAGCTTAGTCCAGGGAACGCAGTATTTT
CDR3aa: CASSLVQGTQYF

d_gene: .
j_gene: TRBJ1-4
abundance: .
v_gene: TRBV7-9
CDR3nt: TGTGCCAGCAGCTCAACTACAGGGTTAACTAATGAAAAACTGTTTTTT
CDR3aa: CASSSTTGLTNEKLFF

d_gene: TRBD1
j_gene: TRBJ1-2
abundance: .
v_gene: TRBV5-4
CDR3nt: TGTGCCAGCAGCGTCGACAGGGCCGGGGGCTACACCTTC
CDR3aa: CASSVDRAGGYTF

d_gene: .
j_gene: TRBJ1-1
abundance: .
v_gene: TRBV20-1
CDR3nt: TGCAGTGTGGGCCGGACCACTGAAGCTTTCTTT
CDR3aa: CSVGRTTEAFF

d_gene: .
j_gene: TRBJ2-5
abundance: .
v_gene: TRBV7-6
CDR3nt: TGTGCCAGCAGCTTAGCGTTCGGTTCAGCGGTTCAAGAGACCCAGTACTTC
CDR3aa: CASSLAFGSAVQETQYF

d_gene: TRBD2
j_gene: TRBJ2-3
abundance: .
v_gene: TRBV4-1
CDR3nt: TGCGCCAGCAGCCAAGGACTAGCGCGCGATACGCAGTATTTT
CDR3aa: CASSQGLARDTQYF

d_gene: .
j_gene: TRBJ2-5
abundance: .
v_gene: TRBV7-2
CDR3nt: TGTGCCAGCAGCTCCTCGGGTCAAGAGACCCAGTACTTC
CDR3aa: CASSSSGQETQYF

d_gene: TRBD1
j_gene: TRBJ1-4
abundance: .
v_gene: TRBV9
CDR3nt: TGTGCCAGCAGCGTATCGCCAGGGGGTCCTGAAAAACTGTTTTTT
CDR3aa: CASSVSPGGPEKLFF

d_gene: .
j_gene: TRBJ2-7
abundance: .
v_gene: TRBV5-1
CDR3nt: TGCGCCAGCAGCGATCAAACTGTCTACGAGCAGTACTTC
CDR3aa: CASSDQTVYEQYF

d_gene: TRBD1
j_gene: TRBJ1-4
abundance: .
v_gene: TRBV28
CDR3nt: TGTGCCAGCAGTGGGAGGCCCGGGACAGGGGATGATGGTGAAAAACTGTTTTTT
CDR3aa: CASSGRPGTGDDGEKLFF

d_gene: TRBD1
j_gene: TRBJ1-5
abundance: .
v_gene: TRBV30
CDR3nt: TGTGCCTGGAACGCAGGGGGCACTCAGCCCCAGCATTTT
CDR3aa: CAWNAGGTQPQHF

d_gene: .
j_gene: TRBJ2-7
abundance: few
v_gene: TRBV25-1
CDR3nt: TGTGCCAGCGGGACCTACGAGCAGTACTTC
CDR3aa: CASGTYEQYF

d_gene: TRBD2
j_gene: TRBJ2-7
abundance: .
v_gene: TRBV11-2
CDR3nt: TGTGCCAGCAGTACCCTGGGGGGGACTAGCGCTGGCGAGCAGTACTTC
CDR3aa: CASSTLGGTSAGEQYF

d_gene: TRBD1
j_gene: TRBJ1-5
abundance: few
v_gene: TRBV7-8
CDR3nt: TGTGCCAGCAGCGGGTGGACAGGGGTAAATCAGCCCCAGCATTTT
CDR3aa: CASSGWTGVNQPQHF

d_gene: .
j_gene: TRBJ2-1
abundance: .
v_gene: TRBV5-1
CDR3nt: TGCGCCAGCAGGCTAGCTGAGTCCTACAATGAGCAGTTCTTC
CDR3aa: CASRLAESYNEQFF

d_gene: .
j_gene: TRBJ2-3
abundance: .
v_gene: TRBV7-9
CDR3nt: TGTGCCAGCAGCAAGGGGCACGGAAGCACAGATACGCAGTATTTT
CDR3aa: CASSKGHGSTDTQYF

d_gene: .
j_gene: TRBJ1-4
abundance: few
v_gene: TRBV18
CDR3nt: TGTGCCAGCTCACCGGGGACTGATGAAAAACTGTTTTTT
CDR3aa: CASSPGTDEKLFF

d_gene: .
j_gene: TRBJ2-7
abundance: once
v_gene: TRBV5-1
CDR3nt: TGCGCCAGCAGCTTGGCCCCACCGGGGGCCGGCGAGCAGTACTTC
CDR3aa: CASSLAPPGAGEQYF